This T cell receptor (beta chain) was retrieved from a study of blood T cell repertoires in COVID-19. The germline V gene encodes CDR1 SGHTA and CDR2 FQGNSA. This CDR3 has 17 amino acids. With 5 bases removed from V and 8 bases from J, the gap between germline ends came to 25 bases. Participants reported their clinical history, and cohort assignment relied on those reports. Profiling relied on immunoSEQ multiplex PCR, and the TCRdb table lists in-frame clones only, not all of them. The sample has under 300,000 clones, 87% seen once. This receptor was identified in a woman aged 25-40 years with acute COVID-19. The rearrangement uses TRBV7-2 and TRBJ2-1; D might be TRBD2 (6 bases). Sequencing was done on a sample of PBMCs or T cells enriched from blood (not recorded which). The CDR3 DNA reads as TGTGCCAGCAGCCCGTCCCGACTAGTCCTCTCTTTTGATGAGCAGTTCTTC. This codes for CASSPSRLVLSFDEQFF.